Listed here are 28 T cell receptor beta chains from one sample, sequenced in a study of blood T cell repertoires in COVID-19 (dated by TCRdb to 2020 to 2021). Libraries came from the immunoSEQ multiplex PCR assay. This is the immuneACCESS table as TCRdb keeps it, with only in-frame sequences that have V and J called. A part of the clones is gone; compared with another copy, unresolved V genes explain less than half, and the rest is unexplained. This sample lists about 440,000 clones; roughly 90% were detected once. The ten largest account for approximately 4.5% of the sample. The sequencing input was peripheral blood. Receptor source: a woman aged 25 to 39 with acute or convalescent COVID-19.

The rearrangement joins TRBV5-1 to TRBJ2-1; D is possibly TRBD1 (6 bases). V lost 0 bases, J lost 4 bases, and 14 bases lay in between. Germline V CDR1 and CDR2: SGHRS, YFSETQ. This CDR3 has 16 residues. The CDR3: CASSLVGQGTYNEQFF. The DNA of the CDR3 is TGCGCCAGCAGCTTGGTGGGGCAGGGGACATACAATGAGCAGTTCTTC.

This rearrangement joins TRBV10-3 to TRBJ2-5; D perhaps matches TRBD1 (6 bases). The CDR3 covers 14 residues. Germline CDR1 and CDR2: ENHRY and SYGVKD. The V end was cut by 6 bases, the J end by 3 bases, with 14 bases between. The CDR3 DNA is TGTGCCATCAGCGAGGAGGACAGTAAAGAGACCCAGTACTTC. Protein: CAISEEDSKETQYF.

CDR3 coding DNA: TGTGCCAGCAGTAAAGCTAGTCTAGCGGGGGCCTGGGGGTACGAGCAGTACTTC. Translation gives CASSKASLAGAWGYEQYF. J is TRBJ2-7 and V is TRBV27, with 10 bases aligning to TRBD2. V dropped 5 bases and J dropped 4; count of bases not matched to a gene: 17. Germline V gives CDR1 MNHEY, CDR2 SMNVEV (reference sequence). The CDR3 loop spans 18 amino acids.

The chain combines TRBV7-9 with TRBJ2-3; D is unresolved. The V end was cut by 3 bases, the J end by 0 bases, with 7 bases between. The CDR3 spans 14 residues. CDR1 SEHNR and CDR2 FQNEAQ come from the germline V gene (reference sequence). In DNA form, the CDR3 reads TGTGCCAGCAGCTTGGCAGTCAGCACAGATACGCAGTATTTT. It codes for CASSLAVSTDTQYF.

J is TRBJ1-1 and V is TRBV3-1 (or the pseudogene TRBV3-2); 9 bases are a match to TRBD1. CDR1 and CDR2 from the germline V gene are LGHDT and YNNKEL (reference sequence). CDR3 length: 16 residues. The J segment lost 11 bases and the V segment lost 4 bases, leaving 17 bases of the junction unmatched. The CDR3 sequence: CASSLAGPQGARDAFF. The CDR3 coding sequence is TGTGCCAGCAGCCTGGCGGGGCCACAGGGGGCGCGGGATGCTTTCTTT.

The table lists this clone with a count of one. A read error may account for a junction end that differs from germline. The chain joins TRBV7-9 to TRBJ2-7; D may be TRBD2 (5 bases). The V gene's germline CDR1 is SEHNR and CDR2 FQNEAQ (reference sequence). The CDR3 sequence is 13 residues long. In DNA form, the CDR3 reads TGTGCCAGCAGCTTACCTAGCTCCGACGAGCAGTACTTC. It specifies CASSLPSSDEQYF.

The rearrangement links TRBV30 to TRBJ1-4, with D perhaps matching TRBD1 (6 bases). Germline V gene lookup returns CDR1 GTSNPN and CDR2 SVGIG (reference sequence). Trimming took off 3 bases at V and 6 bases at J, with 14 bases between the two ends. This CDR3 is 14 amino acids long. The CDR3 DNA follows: TGTGCCTGGAGGCGGTGGGGGCGACATGAAAAACTGTTTTTT. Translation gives CAWRRWGRHEKLFF.

CDR3 protein: CASSVAGGVDEQYF. CDR3 nucleotides: TGTGCCAGCAGTGTGGCAGGGGGCGTCGACGAGCAGTACTTC. The chain has TRBV2 and TRBJ2-7; 8 bases are a match to TRBD1. V lost 4 bases and J lost 5; bases outside the gene matches: 7. Looked up from germline, CDR1 is SNHLY and CDR2 is FYNNEI. The CDR3 sequence is 14 residues long.

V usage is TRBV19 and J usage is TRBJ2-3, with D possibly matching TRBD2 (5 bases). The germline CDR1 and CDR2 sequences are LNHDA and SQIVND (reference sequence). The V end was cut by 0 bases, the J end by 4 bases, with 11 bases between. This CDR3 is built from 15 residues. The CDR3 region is CASSIELVRADTQYF. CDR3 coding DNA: TGTGCCAGTAGTATAGAGCTCGTGAGGGCAGATACGCAGTATTTT.

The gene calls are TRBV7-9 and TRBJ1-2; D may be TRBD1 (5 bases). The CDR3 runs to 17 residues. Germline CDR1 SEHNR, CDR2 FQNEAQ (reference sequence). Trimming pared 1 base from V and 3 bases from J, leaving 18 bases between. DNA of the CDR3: TGTGCCAGCAGCTTAGGCGGGGGACCGACGTCTTACTATGGCTACACCTTC. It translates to CASSLGGGPTSYYGYTF.

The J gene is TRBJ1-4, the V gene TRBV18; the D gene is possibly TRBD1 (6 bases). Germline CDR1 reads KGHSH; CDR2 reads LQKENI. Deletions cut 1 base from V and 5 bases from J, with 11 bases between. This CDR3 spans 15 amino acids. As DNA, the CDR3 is TGTGCCAGCTCACCACTTCAGGGGAAGAATGAAAAACTGTTTTTT. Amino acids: CASSPLQGKNEKLFF. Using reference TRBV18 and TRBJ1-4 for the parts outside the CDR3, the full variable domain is NAGVMQNPRHLVRRRGQEARLRCSPMKGHSHVYWYRQLPEEGLKFMVYLQKENIIDESGMPKERFSAEFPKEGPSILRIQQVVRGDSAAYFCASSPLQGKNEKLFFGSGTQLSVL.

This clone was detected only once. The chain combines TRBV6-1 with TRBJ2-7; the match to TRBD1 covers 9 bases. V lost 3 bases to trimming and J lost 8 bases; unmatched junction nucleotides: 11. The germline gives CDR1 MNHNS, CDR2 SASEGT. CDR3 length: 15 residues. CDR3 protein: CASSDRPTGGVKQYF. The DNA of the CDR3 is TGTGCCAGCAGTGACCGACCGACAGGGGGGGTCAAGCAGTACTTC.

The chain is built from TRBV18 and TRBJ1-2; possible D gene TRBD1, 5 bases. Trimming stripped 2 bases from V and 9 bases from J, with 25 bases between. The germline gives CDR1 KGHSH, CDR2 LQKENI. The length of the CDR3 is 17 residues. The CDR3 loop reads CASSPREGGRRTDSYTF. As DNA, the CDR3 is TGTGCCAGCTCACCAAGGGAGGGCGGACGGAGGACGGACAGCTACACCTTC.

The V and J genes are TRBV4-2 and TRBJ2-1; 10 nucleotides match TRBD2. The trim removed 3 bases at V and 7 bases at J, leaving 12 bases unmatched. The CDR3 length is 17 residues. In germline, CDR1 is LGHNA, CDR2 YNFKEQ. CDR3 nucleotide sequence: TGTGCCAGCAGCCACCCACCTCAGCGGGGGGGTGTAAATGAGCAGTTCTTC. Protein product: CASSHPPQRGGVNEQFF.

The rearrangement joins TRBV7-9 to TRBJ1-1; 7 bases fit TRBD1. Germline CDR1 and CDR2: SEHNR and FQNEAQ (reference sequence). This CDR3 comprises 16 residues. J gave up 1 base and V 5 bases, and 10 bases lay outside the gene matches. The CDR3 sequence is CASSRTLRDRNTEAFF. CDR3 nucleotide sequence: TGTGCCAGCAGCCGAACCCTCCGGGACAGGAACACTGAAGCTTTCTTT.

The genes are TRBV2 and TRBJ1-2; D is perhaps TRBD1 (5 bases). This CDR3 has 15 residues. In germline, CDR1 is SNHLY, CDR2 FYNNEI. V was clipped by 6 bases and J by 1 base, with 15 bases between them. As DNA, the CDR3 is TGTGCCAGCAGCCTCCTTACGGGGGGTAACTATGGCTACACCTTC. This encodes CASSLLTGGNYGYTF.

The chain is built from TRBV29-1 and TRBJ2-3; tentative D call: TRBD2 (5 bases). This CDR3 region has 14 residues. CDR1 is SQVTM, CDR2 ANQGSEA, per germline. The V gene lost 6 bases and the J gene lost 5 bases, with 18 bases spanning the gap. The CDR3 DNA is TGCAGCGTCCCACGCTCGCGGGTGGAAGATACGCAGTATTTT. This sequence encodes CSVPRSRVEDTQYF.

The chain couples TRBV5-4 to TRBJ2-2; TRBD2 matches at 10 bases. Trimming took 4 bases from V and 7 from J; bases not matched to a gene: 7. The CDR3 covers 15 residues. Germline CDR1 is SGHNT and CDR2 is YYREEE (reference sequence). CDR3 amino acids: CASSQLAGSDGELFF. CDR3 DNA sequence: TGTGCCAGCAGCCAACTAGCGGGATCTGACGGGGAGCTGTTTTTT.

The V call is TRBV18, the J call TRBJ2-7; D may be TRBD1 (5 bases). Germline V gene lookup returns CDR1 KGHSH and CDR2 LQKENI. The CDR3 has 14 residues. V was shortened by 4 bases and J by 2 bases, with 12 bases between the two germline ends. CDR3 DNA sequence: TGTGCCAGCTCACTAGGGGCAGGGACCTACGAGCAGTACTTC. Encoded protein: CASSLGAGTYEQYF.

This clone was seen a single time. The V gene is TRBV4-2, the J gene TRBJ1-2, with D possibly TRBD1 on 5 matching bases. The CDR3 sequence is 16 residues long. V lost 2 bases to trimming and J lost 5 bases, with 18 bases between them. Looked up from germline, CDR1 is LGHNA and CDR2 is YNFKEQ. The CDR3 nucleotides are TGTGCCAGCAGCCAACACGGCGATCAGGGCATATATGGCTACACCTTC. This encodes CASSQHGDQGIYGYTF.

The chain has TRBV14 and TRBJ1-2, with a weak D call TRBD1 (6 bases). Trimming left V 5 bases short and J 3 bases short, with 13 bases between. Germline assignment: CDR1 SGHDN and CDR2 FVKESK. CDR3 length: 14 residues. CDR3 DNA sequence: TGTGCCAGCAGCGAGACAGGTTTGCACTATGGCTACACCTTC. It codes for CASSETGLHYGYTF.

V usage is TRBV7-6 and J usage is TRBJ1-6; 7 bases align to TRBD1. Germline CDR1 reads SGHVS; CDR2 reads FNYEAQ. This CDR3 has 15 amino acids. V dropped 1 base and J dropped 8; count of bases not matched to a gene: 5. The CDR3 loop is CASSLGRDSYSPLHF. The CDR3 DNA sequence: TGTGCCAGCAGCTTAGGGCGGGACAGTTATTCACCCCTCCACTTT.

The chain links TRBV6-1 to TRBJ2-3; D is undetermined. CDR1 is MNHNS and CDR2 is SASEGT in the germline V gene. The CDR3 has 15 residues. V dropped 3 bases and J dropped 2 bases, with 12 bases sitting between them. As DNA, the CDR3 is TGTGCCAGCAGTGATTTTGGGCAGAACACAGATACGCAGTATTTT. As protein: CASSDFGQNTDTQYF.

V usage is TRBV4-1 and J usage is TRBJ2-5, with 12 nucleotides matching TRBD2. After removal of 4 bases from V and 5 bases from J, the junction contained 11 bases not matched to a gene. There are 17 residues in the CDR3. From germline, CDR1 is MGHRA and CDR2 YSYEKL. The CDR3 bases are TGCGCCAGCAGCCCAGGGACTAGCGGGCGCCAAACGGAGACCCAGTACTTC. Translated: CASSPGTSGRQTETQYF.

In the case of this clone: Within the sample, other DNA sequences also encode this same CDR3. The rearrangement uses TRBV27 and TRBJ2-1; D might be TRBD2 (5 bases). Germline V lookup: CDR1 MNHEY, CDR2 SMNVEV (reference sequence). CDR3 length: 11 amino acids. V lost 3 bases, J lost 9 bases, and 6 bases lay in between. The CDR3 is CASSFGGEQFF. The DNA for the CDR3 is TGTGCCAGCAGTTTCGGAGGTGAGCAGTTCTTC.

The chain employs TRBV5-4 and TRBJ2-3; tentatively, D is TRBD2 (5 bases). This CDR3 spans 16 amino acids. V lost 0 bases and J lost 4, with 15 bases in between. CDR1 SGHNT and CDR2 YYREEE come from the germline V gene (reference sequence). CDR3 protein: CASSLAGGSSADTQYF. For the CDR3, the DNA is TGTGCCAGCAGCTTGGCTGGAGGCTCGAGCGCAGATACGCAGTATTTT.

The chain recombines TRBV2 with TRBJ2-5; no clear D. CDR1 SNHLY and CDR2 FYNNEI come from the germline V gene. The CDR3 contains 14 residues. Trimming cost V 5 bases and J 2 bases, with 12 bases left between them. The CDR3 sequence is CASSPDTAQETQYF. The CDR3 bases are TGTGCCAGCAGTCCAGACACGGCGCAAGAGACCCAGTACTTC.

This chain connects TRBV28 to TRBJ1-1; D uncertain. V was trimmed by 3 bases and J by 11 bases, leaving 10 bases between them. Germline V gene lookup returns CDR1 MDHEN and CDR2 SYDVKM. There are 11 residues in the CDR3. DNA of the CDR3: TGTGCCAGCAGTTTCTCCCGTCGGGCTTTCTTT. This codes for CASSFSRRAFF.